The subject of this entry is one TCR beta chain. This entry comes from a study of cytomegalovirus exposure and HLA in healthy donors. PCR amplification relied on 60 Vbeta primers (plus 13 Jbeta primers). Sequenced by immunoSEQ multiplex PCR; TCRdb stores in-frame clones only, minus some. In the table there are some 140,000 clones, around 80% of which are singletons. Germline assignment: CDR1 SQVTM and CDR2 ANQGSEA. The J segment lost 7 bases and the V segment lost 6 bases, leaving 6 bases of the junction unmatched. This CDR3 region has 11 residues. The chain is built from TRBV29-1 and TRBJ2-7; 7 bases match TRBD1. Sequenced sample: PBMCs. The source is a young man in good health. This CDR3 reads CSVWTGGEQYF. The CDR3 nucleotides are TGCAGCGTGTGGACAGGTGGGGAGCAGTACTTC.